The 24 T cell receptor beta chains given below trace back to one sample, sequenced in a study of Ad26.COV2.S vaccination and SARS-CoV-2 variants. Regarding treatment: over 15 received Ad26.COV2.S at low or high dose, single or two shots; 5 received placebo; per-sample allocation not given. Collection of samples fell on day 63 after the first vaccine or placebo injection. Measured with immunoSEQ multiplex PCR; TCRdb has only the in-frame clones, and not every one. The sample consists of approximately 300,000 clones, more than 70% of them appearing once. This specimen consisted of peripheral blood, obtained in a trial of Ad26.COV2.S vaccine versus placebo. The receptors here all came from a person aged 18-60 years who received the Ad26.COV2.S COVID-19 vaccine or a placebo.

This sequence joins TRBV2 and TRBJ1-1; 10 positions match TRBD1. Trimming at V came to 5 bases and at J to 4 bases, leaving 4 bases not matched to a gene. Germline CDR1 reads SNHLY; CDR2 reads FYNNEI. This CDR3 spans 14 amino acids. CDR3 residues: CASSLGTGATEAFF. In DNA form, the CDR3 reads TGTGCCAGCAGTTTGGGGACAGGGGCCACTGAAGCTTTCTTT.

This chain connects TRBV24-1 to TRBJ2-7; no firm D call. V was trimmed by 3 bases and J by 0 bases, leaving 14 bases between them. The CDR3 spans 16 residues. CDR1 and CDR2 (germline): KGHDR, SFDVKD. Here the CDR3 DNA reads TGTGCCACCAGTGATCATCGGAGTCGGCTCTCCTACGAGCAGTACTTC. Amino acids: CATSDHRSRLSYEQYF.

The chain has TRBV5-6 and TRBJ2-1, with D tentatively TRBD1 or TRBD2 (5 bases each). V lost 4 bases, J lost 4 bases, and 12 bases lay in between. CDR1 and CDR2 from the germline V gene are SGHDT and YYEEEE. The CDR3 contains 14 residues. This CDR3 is CASSLRDGYNEQFF. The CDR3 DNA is TGTGCCAGCAGCCTCCGGGACGGTTACAATGAGCAGTTCTTC. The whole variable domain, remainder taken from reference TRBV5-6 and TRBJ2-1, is DAGVTQSPTHLIKTRGQQVTLRCSPKSGHDTVSWYQQALGQGPQFIFQYYEEEERQRGNFPDRFSGHQFPNYSSELNVNALLLGDSALYLCASSLRDGYNEQFFGPGTRLTVL.

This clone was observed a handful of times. The DNA of the CDR3 is TGTGCCAGCAGCGCACCTCGGGCAGGGGGCCTATATGGCTACACCTTC. Its protein is CASSAPRAGGLYGYTF. V usage is TRBV5-4 and J usage is TRBJ1-2; TRBD1 matches at 8 bases. Germline V lookup: CDR1 SGHNT, CDR2 YYREEE (reference sequence). The CDR3 length is 16 residues. Losses at the gene ends were 4 bases for V and 5 bases for J; bases not matched to a gene: 13.

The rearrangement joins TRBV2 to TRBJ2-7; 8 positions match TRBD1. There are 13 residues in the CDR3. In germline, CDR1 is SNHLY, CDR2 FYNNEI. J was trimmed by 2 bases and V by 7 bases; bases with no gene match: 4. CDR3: CASNGDRTYEQYF. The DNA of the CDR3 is TGTGCCAGCAATGGGGACAGGACCTACGAGCAGTACTTC.

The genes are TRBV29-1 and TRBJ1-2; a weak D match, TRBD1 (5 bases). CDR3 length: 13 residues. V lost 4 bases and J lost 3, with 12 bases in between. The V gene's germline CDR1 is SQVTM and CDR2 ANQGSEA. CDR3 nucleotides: TGCAGCGTTGCGCAGGGTGGGCACTATGGCTACACCTTC. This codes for CSVAQGGHYGYTF.

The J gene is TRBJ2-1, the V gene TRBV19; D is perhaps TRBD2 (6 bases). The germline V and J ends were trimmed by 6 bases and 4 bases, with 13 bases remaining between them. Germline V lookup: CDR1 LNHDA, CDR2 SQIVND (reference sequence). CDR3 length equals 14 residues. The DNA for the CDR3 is TGTGCCAGTAGCACCGGGACTGAGTACAATGAGCAGTTCTTC. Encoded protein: CASSTGTEYNEQFF. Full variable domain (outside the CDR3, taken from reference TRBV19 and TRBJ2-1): DGGITQSPKYLFRKEGQNVTLSCEQNLNHDAMYWYRQDPGQGLRLIYYSQIVNDFQKGDIAEGYSVSREKKESFPLTVTSAQKNPTAFYLCASSTGTEYNEQFFGPGTRLTVL.

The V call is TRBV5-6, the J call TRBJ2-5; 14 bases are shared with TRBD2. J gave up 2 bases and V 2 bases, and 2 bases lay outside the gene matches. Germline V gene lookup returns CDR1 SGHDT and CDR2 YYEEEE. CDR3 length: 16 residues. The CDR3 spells CASSFRLAGGQETQYF. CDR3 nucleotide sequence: TGTGCCAGCAGCTTCCGACTAGCGGGGGGGCAAGAGACCCAGTACTTC. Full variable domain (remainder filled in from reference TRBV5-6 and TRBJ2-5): DAGVTQSPTHLIKTRGQQVTLRCSPKSGHDTVSWYQQALGQGPQFIFQYYEEEERQRGNFPDRFSGHQFPNYSSELNVNALLLGDSALYLCASSFRLAGGQETQYFGPGTRLLVL.

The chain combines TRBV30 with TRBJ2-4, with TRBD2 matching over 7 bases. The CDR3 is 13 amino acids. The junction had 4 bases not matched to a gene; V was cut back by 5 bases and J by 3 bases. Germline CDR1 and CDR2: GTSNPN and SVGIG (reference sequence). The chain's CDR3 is CAWGGGGKNIQYF. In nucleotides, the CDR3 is TGTGCCTGGGGCGGGGGTGGCAAAAACATTCAGTACTTC.

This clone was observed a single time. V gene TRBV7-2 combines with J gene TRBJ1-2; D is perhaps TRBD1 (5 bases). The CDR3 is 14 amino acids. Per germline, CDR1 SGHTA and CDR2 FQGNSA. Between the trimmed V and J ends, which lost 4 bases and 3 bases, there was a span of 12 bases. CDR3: CASSSGFWDYGYTF. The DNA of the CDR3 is TGTGCCAGCAGCTCAGGGTTTTGGGACTATGGCTACACCTTC.

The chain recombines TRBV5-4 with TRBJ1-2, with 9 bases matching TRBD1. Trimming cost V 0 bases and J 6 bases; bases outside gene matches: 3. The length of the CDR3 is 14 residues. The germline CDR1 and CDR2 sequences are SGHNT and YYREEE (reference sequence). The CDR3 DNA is TGTGCCAGCAGCTTGGCTGGGACAGGGCATGGCTACACCTTC. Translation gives CASSLAGTGHGYTF. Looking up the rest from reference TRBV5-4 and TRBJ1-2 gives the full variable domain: ETGVTQSPTHLIKTRGQQVTLRCSSQSGHNTVSWYQQALGQGPQFIFQYYREEENGRGNFPPRFSGLQFPNYSSELNVNALELDDSALYLCASSLAGTGHGYTFGSGTRLTVV.

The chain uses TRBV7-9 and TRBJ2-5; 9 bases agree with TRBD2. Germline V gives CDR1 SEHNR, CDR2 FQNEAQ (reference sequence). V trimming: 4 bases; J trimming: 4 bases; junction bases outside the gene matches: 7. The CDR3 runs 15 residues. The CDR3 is CASSSISSGGETQYF. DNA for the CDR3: TGTGCCAGCAGCTCCATCAGTAGCGGGGGAGAGACCCAGTACTTC.

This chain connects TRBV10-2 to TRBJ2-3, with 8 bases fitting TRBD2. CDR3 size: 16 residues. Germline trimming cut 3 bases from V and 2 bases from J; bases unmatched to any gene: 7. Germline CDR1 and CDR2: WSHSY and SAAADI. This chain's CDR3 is CASSDGGGLPTDTQYF. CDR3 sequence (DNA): TGCGCCAGCAGTGATGGCGGGGGGCTCCCCACAGATACGCAGTATTTT.

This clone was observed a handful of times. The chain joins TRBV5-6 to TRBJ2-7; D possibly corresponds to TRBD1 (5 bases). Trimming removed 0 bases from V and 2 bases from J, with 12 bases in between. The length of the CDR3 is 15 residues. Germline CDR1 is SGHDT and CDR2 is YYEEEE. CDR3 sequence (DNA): TGTGCCAGCAGCTTGGTGGGTCAGGGAACCTACGAGCAGTACTTC. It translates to CASSLVGQGTYEQYF.

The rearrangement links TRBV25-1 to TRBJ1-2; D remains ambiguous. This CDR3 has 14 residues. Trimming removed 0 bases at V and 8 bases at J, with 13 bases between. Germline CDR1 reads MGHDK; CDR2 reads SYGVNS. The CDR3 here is CASSEYNRPEGYTF. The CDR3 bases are TGTGCCAGCAGTGAATATAACCGACCTGAAGGCTACACCTTC.

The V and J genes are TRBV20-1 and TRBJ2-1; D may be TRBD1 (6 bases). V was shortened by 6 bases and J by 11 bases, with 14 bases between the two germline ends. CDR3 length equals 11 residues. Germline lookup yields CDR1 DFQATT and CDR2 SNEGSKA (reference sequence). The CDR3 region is CSAVDRFKQFF. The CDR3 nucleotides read TGCAGTGCAGTAGACAGGTTCAAGCAGTTCTTC.

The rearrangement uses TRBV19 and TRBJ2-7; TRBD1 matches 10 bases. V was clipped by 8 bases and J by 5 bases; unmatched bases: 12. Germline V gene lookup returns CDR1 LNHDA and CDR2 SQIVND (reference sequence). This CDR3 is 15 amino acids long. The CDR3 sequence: CASSQGGQGWDEQYF. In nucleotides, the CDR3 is TGTGCCAGTTCTCAAGGGGGACAGGGGTGGGACGAGCAGTACTTC.

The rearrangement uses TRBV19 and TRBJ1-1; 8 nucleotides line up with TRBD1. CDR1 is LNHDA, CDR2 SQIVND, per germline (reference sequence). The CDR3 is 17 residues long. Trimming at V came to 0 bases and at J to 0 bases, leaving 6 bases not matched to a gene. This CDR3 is CASSIEWQGALNTEAFF. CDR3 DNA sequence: TGTGCCAGTAGTATAGAGTGGCAGGGGGCATTGAACACTGAAGCTTTCTTT.

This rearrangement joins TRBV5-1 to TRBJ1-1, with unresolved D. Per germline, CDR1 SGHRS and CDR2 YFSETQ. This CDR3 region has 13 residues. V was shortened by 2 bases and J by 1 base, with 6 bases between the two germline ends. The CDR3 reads CASSFAGNTEAFF. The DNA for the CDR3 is TGCGCCAGCAGCTTTGCAGGGAACACTGAAGCTTTCTTT.

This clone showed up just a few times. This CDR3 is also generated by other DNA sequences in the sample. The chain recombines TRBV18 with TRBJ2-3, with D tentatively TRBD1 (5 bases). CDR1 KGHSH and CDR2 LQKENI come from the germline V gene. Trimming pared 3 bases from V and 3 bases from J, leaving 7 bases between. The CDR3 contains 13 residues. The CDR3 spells CASSPRQTDTQYF. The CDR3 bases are TGTGCCAGCTCACCTCGACAGACAGATACGCAGTATTTT.

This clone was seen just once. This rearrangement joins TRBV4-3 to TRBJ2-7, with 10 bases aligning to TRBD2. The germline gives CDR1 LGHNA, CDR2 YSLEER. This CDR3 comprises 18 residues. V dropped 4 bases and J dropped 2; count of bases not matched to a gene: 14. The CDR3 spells CASSLRPYSGGTAYEQYF. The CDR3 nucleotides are TGCGCCAGCAGCCTCCGACCCTATAGCGGGGGGACCGCCTACGAGCAGTACTTC.

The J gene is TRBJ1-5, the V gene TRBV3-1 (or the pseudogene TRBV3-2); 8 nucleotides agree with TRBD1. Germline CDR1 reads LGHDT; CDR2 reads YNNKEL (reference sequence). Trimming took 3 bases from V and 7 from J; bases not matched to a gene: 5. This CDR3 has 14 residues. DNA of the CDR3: TGTGCCAGCAGCCAGTCGGACAGGGAGCAGCCCCAGCATTTT. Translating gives CASSQSDREQPQHF.

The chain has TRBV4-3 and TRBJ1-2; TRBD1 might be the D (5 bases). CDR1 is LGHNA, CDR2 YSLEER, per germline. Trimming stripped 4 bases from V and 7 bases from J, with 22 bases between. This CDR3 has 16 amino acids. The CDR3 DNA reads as TGCGCCAGCAGCCGGGCCGGAACAGGCGCCCAGAGTGGCTACACCTTC. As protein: CASSRAGTGAQSGYTF.

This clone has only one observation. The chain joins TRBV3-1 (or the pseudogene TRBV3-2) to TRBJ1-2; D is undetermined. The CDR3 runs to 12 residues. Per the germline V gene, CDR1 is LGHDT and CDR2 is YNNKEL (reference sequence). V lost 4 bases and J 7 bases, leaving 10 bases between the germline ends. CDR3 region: CASSRPPGGYTF. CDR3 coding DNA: TGTGCCAGCAGCCGGCCTCCGGGTGGCTACACCTTC.